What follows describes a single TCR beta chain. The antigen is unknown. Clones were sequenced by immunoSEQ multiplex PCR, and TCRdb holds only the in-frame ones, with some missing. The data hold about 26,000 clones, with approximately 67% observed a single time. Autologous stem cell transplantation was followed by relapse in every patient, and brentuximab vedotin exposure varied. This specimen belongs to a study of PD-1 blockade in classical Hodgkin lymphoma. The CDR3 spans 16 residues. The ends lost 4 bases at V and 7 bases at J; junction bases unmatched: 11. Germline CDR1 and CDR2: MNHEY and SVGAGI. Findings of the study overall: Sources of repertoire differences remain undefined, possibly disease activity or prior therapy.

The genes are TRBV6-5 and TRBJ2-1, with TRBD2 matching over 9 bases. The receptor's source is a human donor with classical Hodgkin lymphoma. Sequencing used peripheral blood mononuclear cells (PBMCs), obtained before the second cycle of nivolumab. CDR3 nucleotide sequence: TGTGCCAGCAGTTCGACTAGCGGAATTGACAGGAATGAGCAGTTCTTC. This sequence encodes CASSSTSGIDRNEQFF.